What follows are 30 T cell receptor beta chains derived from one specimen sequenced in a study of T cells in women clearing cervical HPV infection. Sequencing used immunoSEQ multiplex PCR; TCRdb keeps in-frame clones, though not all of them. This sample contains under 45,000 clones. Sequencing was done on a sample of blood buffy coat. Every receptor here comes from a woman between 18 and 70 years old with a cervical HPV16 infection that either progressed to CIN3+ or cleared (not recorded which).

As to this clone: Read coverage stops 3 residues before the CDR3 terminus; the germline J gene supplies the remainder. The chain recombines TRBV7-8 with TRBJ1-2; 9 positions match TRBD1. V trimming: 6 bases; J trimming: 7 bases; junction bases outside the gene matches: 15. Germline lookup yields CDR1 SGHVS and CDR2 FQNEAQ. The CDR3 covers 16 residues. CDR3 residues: CASRSPGTGTYSGYTF. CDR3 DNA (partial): TGTGCCAGCAGAAGTCCCGGGACAGGGACGTATAGTGGC.

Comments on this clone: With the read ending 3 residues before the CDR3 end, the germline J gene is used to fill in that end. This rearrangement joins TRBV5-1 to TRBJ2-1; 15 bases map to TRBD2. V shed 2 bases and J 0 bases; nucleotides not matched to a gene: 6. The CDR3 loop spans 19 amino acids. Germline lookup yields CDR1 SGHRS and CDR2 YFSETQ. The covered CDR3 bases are TGCGCCAGCAGCTTTGGACTAGCGGGGGGGAACAGCTCCTACAATGAG. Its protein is CASSFGLAGGNSSYNE. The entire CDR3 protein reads CASSFGLAGGNSSYNEQFF.

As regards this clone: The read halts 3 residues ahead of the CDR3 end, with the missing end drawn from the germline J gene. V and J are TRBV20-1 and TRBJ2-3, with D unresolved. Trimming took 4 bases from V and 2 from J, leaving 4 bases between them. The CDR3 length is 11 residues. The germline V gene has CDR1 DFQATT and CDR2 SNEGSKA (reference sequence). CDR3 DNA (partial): TGCAGTGCTACCCACACAGATACG. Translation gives CSATHTDT. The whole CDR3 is CSATHTDTQYF.

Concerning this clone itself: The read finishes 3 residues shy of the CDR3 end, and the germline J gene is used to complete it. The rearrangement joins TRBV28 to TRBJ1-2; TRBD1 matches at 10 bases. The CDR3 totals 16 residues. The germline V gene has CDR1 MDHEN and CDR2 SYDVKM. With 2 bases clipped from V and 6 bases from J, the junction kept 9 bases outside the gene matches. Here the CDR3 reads CASSLQMDGTGDGYTF. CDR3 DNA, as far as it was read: TGTGCCAGCAGTTTACAGATGGACGGGACAGGGGATGGC.

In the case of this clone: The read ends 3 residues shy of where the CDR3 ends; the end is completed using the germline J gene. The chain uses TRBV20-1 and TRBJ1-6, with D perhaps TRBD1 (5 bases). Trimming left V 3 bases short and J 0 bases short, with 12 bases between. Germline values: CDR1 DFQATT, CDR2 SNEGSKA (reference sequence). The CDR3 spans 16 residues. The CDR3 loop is CSARDTRSSYNSPLHF. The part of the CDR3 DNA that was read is TGCAGTGCTAGGGACACCAGGAGCTCCTATAATTCACCC.

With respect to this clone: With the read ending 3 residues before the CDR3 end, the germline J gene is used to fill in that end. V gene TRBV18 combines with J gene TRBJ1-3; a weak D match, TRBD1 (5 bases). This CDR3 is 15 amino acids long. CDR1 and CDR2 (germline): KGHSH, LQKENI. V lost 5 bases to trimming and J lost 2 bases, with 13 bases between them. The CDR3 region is CASSNPRGAGNTIYF. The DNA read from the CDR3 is TGTGCCAGCTCAAACCCTAGGGGCGCTGGAAACACC. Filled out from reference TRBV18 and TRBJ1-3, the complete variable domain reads NAGVMQNPRHLVRRRGQEARLRCSPMKGHSHVYWYRQLPEEGLKFMVYLQKENIIDESGMPKERFSAEFPKEGPSILRIQQVVRGDSAAYFCASSNPRGAGNTIYFGEGSWLTVV.

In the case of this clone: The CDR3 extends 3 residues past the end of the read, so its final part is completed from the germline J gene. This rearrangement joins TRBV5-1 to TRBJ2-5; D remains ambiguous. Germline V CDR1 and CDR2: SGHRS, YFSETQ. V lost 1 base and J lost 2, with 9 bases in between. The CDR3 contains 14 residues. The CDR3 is CASSLLPVQETQYF. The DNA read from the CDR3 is TGCGCCAGCAGCTTGTTACCGGTGCAAGAGACC.

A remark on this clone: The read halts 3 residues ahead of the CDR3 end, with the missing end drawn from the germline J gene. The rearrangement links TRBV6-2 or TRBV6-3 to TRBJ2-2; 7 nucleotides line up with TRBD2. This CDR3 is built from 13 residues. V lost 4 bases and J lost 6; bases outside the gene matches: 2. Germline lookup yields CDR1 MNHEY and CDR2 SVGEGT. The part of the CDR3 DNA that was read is TGTGCCAGCAGTTGGGGGGGGGCCGGGGAG. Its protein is CASSWGGAGE. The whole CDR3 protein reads CASSWGGAGELFF.

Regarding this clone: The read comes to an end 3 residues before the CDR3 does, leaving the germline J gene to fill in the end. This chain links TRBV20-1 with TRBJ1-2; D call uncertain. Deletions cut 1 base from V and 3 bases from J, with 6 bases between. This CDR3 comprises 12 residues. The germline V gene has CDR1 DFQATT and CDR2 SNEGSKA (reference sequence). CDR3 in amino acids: CSARGRDYGYTF. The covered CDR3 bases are TGCAGTGCTAGAGGTCGGGACTATGGC.

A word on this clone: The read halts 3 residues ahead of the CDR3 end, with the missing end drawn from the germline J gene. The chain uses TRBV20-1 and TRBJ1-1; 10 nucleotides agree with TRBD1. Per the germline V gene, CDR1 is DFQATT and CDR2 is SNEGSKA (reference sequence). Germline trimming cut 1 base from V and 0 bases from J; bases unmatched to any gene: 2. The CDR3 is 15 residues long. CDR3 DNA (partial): TGCAGTGCTAGAGGGGGGACAGGGGTGAACACTGAA. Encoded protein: CSARGGTGVNTE. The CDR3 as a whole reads CSARGGTGVNTEAFF.

CDR3 sequence reads: CASSFGTRETQYF. The CDR3 DNA, read in part, is TGTGCCAGCAGCTTCGGGACTAGGGAGACC. V gene TRBV5-4 combines with J gene TRBJ2-5, with 8 bases matching TRBD2. With the read ending 3 residues before the CDR3 end, the germline J gene is used to fill in that end. The trim removed 2 bases at V and 5 bases at J, leaving 2 bases unmatched. This CDR3 is 13 amino acids long. From germline, CDR1 is SGHNT and CDR2 YYREEE (reference sequence).

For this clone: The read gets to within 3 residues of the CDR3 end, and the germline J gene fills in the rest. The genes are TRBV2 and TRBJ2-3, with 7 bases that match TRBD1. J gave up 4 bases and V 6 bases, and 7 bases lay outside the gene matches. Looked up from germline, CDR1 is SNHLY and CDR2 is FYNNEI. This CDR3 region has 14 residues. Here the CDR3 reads CASRETGIADTQYF. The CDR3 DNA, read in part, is TGTGCCAGCAGGGAGACAGGGATTGCAGATACG.

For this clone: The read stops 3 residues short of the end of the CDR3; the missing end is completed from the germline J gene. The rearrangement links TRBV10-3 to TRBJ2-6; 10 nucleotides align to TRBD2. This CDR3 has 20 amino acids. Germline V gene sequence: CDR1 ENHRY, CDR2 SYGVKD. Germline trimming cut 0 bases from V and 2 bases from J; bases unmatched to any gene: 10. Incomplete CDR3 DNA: TGTGCCATCAGTGAGTCTGGTAGCGGGGGGCCCAGGCCTGGGGCCAACGTC. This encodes CAISESGSGGPRPGANV. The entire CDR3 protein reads CAISESGSGGPRPGANVLTF.

The covered CDR3 bases are TGTGCCAGCAGCTCTAGCGGCAATGAG. This sequence encodes CASSSSGNE. The whole CDR3 sequence reads CASSSSGNEQFF. The chain links TRBV5-4 to TRBJ2-1, with 7 bases aligning to TRBD2. The read ends 3 residues shy of where the CDR3 ends; the end is completed using the germline J gene. The CDR3 has 12 amino acids. Looked up from germline, CDR1 is SGHNT and CDR2 is YYREEE (reference sequence). V lost 3 bases to trimming and J lost 6 bases; unmatched junction nucleotides: 0.

The CDR3 DNA, read in part, is TGTGCCAGTAGTTCCCCACTTAACAGGGGAACGGGTGAGACC. Protein product: CASSSPLNRGTGET. In full, the CDR3 reads CASSSPLNRGTGETQYF. J is TRBJ2-5 and V is TRBV19; 7 bases map to TRBD1. Sequencing ends 3 residues short of the CDR3 end; the germline J gene provides the rest. CDR3 size: 17 residues. V shed 5 bases and J 5 bases; nucleotides not matched to a gene: 17. Germline assignment: CDR1 LNHDA and CDR2 SQIVND (reference sequence).

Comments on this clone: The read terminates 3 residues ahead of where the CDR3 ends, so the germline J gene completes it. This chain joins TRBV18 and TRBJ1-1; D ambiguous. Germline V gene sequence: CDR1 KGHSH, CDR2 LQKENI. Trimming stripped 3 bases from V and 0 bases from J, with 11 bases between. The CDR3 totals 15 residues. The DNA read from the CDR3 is TGTGCCAGCTCACCTAGGACTCCCATGAACACTGAA. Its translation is CASSPRTPMNTE. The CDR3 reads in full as CASSPRTPMNTEAFF.

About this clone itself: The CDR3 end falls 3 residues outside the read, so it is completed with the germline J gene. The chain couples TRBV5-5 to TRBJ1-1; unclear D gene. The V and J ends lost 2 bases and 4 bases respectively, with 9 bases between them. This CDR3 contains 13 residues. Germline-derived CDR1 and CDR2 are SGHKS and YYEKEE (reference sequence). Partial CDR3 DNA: TGTGCCAGCAGCTTAGGGCCATTCACTGAA. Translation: CASSLGPFTE. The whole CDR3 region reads CASSLGPFTEAFF.

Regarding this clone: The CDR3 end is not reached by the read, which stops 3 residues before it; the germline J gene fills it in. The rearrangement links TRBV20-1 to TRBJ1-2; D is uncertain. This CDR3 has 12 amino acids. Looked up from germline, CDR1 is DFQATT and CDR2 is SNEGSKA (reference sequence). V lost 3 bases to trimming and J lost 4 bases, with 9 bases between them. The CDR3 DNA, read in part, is TGCAGTGCTAGCGCGCCCCTCTATGGC. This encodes CSASAPLYG. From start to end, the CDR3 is CSASAPLYGYTF.

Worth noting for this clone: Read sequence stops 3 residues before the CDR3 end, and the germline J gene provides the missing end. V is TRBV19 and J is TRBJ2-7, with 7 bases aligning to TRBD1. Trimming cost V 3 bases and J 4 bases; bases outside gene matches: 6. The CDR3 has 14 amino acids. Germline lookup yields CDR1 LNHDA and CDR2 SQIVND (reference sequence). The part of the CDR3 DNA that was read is TGTGCCAGTAGTATGACCGGGACAGCTTACGAG. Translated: CASSMTGTAYE. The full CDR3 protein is CASSMTGTAYEQYF.

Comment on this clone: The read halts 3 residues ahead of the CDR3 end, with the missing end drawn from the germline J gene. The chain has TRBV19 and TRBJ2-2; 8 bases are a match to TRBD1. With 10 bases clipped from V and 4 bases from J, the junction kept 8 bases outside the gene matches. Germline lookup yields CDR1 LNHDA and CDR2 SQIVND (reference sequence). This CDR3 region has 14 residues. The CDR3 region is CATMDRASTGELFF. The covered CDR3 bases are TGTGCCACCATGGACAGGGCAAGCACCGGGGAG.

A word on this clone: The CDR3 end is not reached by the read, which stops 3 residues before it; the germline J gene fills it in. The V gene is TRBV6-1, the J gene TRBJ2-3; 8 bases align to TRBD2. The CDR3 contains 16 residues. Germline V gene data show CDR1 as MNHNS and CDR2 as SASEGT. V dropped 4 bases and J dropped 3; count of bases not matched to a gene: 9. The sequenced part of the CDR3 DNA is TGTGCCAGCAGTGCGATCGGGGGGGGGCGTACAGATACG. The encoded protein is CASSAIGGGRTDT. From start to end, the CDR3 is CASSAIGGGRTDTQYF.

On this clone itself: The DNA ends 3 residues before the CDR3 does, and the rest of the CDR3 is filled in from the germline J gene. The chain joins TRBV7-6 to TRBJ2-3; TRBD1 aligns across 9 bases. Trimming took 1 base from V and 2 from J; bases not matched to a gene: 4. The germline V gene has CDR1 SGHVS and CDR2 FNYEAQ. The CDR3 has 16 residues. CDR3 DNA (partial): TGTGCCAGCAGCTTAGAGGACAGGGGCTACACAGATACG. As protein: CASSLEDRGYTDT. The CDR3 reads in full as CASSLEDRGYTDTQYF. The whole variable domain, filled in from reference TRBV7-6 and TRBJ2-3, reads GAGVSQSPRYKVTKRGQDVALRCDPISGHVSLYWYRQALGQGPEFLTYFNYEAQQDKSGLPNDRFSAERPEGSISTLTIQRTEQRDSAMYRCASSLEDRGYTDTQYFGPGTRLTVL.

The sequenced CDR3 bases are TGCAGTGCTCCCGGGAGGCAGGGCGAAGAGCAGCCC. This translates into CSAPGRQGEEQP. From start to end, the CDR3 is CSAPGRQGEEQPQHF. The gene calls are TRBV20-1 and TRBJ1-5; D is possibly TRBD1 (5 bases). The missing CDR3 end, 3 residues past where the read stops, is filled in from the germline J gene. V was trimmed by 5 bases and J by 7 bases, leaving 21 bases between them. The CDR3 extends over 15 amino acids. CDR1 and CDR2 (germline): DFQATT, SNEGSKA (reference sequence).

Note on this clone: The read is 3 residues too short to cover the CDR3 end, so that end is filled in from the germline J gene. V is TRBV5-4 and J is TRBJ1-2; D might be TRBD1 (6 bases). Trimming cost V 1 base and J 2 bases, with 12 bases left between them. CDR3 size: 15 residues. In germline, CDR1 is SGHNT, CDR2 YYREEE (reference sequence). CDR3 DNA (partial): TGTGCCAGCAGCTTGTACCCAGGGGACAACTATGGC. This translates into CASSLYPGDNYG. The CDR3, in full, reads CASSLYPGDNYGYTF.

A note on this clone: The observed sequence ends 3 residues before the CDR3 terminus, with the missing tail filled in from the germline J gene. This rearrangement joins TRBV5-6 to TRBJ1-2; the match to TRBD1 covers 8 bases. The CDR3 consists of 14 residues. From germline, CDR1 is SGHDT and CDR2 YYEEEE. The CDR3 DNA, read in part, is TGTGCCAGCAGCTCCGGACAGGGAGGTTACGGC. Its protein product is CASSSGQGGYG. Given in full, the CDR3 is CASSSGQGGYGYTF.

The CDR3 DNA, read in part, is TGCGCCAGCAGCTTGGGTGGGGCGTCGGATGGC. The encoded protein is CASSLGGASDG. The CDR3, in full, reads CASSLGGASDGYTF. This chain links TRBV5-1 with TRBJ1-2; D is perhaps TRBD1 (5 bases). Read sequence stops 3 residues before the CDR3 end, and the germline J gene provides the missing end. The CDR3 is made up of 14 amino acids. Germline V gene lookup returns CDR1 SGHRS and CDR2 YFSETQ. Trimming pared 0 bases from V and 6 bases from J, leaving 12 bases between.

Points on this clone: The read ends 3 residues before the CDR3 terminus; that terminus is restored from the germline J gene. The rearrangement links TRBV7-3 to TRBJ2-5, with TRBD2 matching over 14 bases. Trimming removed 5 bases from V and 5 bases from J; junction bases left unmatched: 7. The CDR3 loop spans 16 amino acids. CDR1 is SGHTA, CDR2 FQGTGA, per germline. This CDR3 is CASSKTSGGAWETQYF. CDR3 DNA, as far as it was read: TGTGCCAGCAGCAAGACTAGCGGGGGGGCCTGGGAGACC.

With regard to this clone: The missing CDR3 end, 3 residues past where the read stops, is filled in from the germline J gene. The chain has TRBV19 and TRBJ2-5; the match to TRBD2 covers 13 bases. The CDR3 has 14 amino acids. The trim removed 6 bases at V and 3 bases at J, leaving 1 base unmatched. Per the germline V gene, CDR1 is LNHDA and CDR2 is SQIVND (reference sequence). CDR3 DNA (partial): TGTGCCAGTAGACTAGCGGGGGGGAAAGAGACC. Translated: CASRLAGGKET. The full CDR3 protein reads CASRLAGGKETQYF.

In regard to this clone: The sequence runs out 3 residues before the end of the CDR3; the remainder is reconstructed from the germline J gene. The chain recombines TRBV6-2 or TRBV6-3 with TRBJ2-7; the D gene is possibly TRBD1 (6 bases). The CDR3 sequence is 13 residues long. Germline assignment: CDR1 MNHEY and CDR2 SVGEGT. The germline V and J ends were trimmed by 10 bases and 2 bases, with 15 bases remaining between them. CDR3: CATYLTGTYEQYF. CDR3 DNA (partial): TGTGCCACTTACCTCACAGGGACCTACGAG.

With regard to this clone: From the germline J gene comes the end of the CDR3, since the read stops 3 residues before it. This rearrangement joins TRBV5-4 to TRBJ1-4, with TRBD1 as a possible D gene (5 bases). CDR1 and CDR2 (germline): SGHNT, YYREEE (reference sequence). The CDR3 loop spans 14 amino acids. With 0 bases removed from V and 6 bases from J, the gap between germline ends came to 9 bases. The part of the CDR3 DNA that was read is TGTGCCAGCAGCTTGGCAGGGCTTCATGAAAAA. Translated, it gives CASSLAGLHEK. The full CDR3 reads CASSLAGLHEKLFF. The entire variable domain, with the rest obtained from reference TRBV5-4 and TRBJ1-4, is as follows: ETGVTQSPTHLIKTRGQQVTLRCSSQSGHNTVSWYQQALGQGPQFIFQYYREEENGRGNFPPRFSGLQFPNYSSELNVNALELDDSALYLCASSLAGLHEKLFFGSGTQLSVL.